This is a list of T cell receptor beta chains from one sample in a study of blood T cell dynamics during melanoma immunotherapy. The protocol was immunoSEQ multiplex PCR, while the TCRdb copy is restricted to in-frame clones and leaves out a portion. The profile covers 15,000 or so clones, with around 85% appearing a single time and roughly 8% taken by the ten largest. The sequencing here drew on blood, taken from a patient treated with checkpoint blockade. Receptors originate from a human donor with melanoma. Each CDR3 is given with its conserved first and last residue. Each record gives: J gene, D gene, V gene, clone size, CDR3 protein, CDR3 DNA. A D gene is named only where the DNA matches it firmly. Expanded clones get a size class; other rows say once, few or many, or leave the size out.

J gene: TRBJ2-7
D gene: TRBD1
V gene: TRBV10-3
clone size: once
CDR3 protein: CAITPDAGTGGYEQYF
CDR3 DNA: TGTGCCATCACCCCCGACGCCGGGACAGGGGGCTACGAGCAGTACTTC

J gene: TRBJ2-3
D gene: TRBD2
V gene: TRBV7-9
clone size: NA
CDR3 protein: CASRTSGRTTDTQYF
CDR3 DNA: TGTGCCAGCAGGACTAGCGGGAGGACCACAGATACGCAGTATTTT

J gene: TRBJ2-7
D gene: NA
V gene: TRBV28
clone size: NA
CDR3 protein: CASSLLGSYSYEQYF
CDR3 DNA: TGTGCCAGCAGTTTACTGGGGTCCTACTCCTACGAGCAGTACTTC

J gene: TRBJ1-1
D gene: NA
V gene: TRBV4-3
clone size: NA
CDR3 protein: CASSQIPDLNTEAFF
CDR3 DNA: TGCGCCAGCAGTCAGATTCCGGACTTGAACACTGAAGCTTTCTTT

J gene: TRBJ2-5
D gene: NA
V gene: TRBV7-6
clone size: NA
CDR3 protein: CASSLVPSGTQYF
CDR3 DNA: TGTGCCAGCAGCTTAGTGCCCTCGGGGACCCAGTACTTC

J gene: TRBJ2-7
D gene: NA
V gene: TRBV27
clone size: NA
CDR3 protein: CASSSSRHEQYF
CDR3 DNA: TGTGCCAGCAGTTCATCCCGGCACGAGCAGTACTTC

J gene: TRBJ2-5
D gene: TRBD1
V gene: TRBV19
clone size: NA
CDR3 protein: CASSILMPGTGQETQYF
CDR3 DNA: TGTGCCAGTAGTATCTTGATGCCCGGGACAGGCCAAGAGACCCAGTACTTC

J gene: TRBJ1-1
D gene: NA
V gene: TRBV7-2
clone size: NA
CDR3 protein: CASSVREGAEAFF
CDR3 DNA: TGTGCCAGCAGCGTCAGGGAGGGGGCTGAAGCTTTCTTT

J gene: TRBJ2-1
D gene: NA
V gene: TRBV7-2
clone size: few
CDR3 protein: CASSSRDSRGNEQFF
CDR3 DNA: TGTGCCAGCAGCAGCCGGGACTCAAGGGGGAATGAGCAGTTCTTC

J gene: TRBJ2-1
D gene: NA
V gene: TRBV7-3
clone size: once
CDR3 protein: CASSLTNARGNEQFF
CDR3 DNA: TGTGCCAGCAGCTTAACGAATGCCAGGGGAAATGAGCAGTTCTTC

J gene: TRBJ1-2
D gene: NA
V gene: TRBV6-1
clone size: NA
CDR3 protein: CAISASSIDSNYGYTF
CDR3 DNA: TGTGCCATCAGTGCCAGCTCCATTGACTCGAACTATGGCTACACCTTC

J gene: TRBJ2-6
D gene: TRBD2
V gene: TRBV9
clone size: NA
CDR3 protein: CASSPLGGSSGANVLTF
CDR3 DNA: TGTGCCAGCAGCCCCTTGGGAGGGAGCTCGGGGGCCAACGTCCTGACTTTC

J gene: TRBJ2-2
D gene: TRBD2
V gene: TRBV7-2
clone size: NA
CDR3 protein: CASSLGTIGELFF
CDR3 DNA: TGTGCCAGCAGCTTGGGGACTATCGGGGAGCTGTTTTTT

J gene: TRBJ2-7
D gene: TRBD1
V gene: TRBV6-5
clone size: NA
CDR3 protein: CASSPGQVSYEQYF
CDR3 DNA: TGTGCCAGCAGCCCGGGACAGGTCTCCTACGAGCAGTACTTC

J gene: TRBJ2-7
D gene: TRBD1
V gene: TRBV28
clone size: once
CDR3 protein: CATSDPGGSLYEQYF
CDR3 DNA: TGTGCCACCAGCGATCCAGGGGGCTCATTATACGAGCAGTACTTC

J gene: TRBJ2-2
D gene: TRBD2
V gene: TRBV5-1
clone size: NA
CDR3 protein: CASSLDGTSRGELFF
CDR3 DNA: TGCGCCAGCAGCTTGGACGGGACTAGCCGTGGGGAGCTGTTTTTT

J gene: TRBJ2-3
D gene: NA
V gene: TRBV11-2
clone size: NA
CDR3 protein: CASSFRGVGTDTQYF
CDR3 DNA: TGTGCCAGCAGCTTTCGAGGGGTCGGCACAGATACGCAGTATTTT

J gene: TRBJ1-3
D gene: TRBD1
V gene: TRBV5-4
clone size: NA
CDR3 protein: CASSMGQGHSGNTIYF
CDR3 DNA: TGTGCCAGCAGCATGGGACAGGGGCACTCTGGAAACACCATATATTTT

J gene: TRBJ1-5
D gene: NA
V gene: TRBV28
clone size: NA
CDR3 protein: CASSGQLSNQPQHF
CDR3 DNA: TGTGCCAGCAGTGGACAGTTAAGCAATCAGCCCCAGCATTTT

J gene: TRBJ2-1
D gene: NA
V gene: TRBV19
clone size: NA
CDR3 protein: CASSMSGATPYNEQFF
CDR3 DNA: TGTGCCAGTAGTATGTCCGGGGCTACCCCCTACAATGAGCAGTTCTTC

J gene: TRBJ1-1
D gene: TRBD1
V gene: TRBV5-8
clone size: NA
CDR3 protein: CASSTDGTGDAEAFF
CDR3 DNA: TGTGCCAGCAGCACTGATGGGACAGGGGACGCTGAAGCTTTCTTT

J gene: TRBJ1-2
D gene: NA
V gene: TRBV5-1
clone size: NA
CDR3 protein: CASSLTKGGYTF
CDR3 DNA: TGCGCCAGCAGCTTGACGAAAGGTGGCTACACCTTC

J gene: TRBJ2-2
D gene: TRBD2
V gene: TRBV5-4
clone size: NA
CDR3 protein: CASSAGLAGVGGELFF
CDR3 DNA: TGTGCCAGCAGCGCGGGACTAGCGGGAGTGGGCGGGGAGCTGTTTTTT

J gene: TRBJ2-6
D gene: NA
V gene: TRBV18
clone size: NA
CDR3 protein: CASSPARSGANVLTF
CDR3 DNA: TGTGCCAGCTCACCGGCGAGGTCTGGGGCCAACGTCCTGACTTTC

J gene: TRBJ2-7
D gene: TRBD2
V gene: TRBV18
clone size: NA
CDR3 protein: CASSPRRTSGTIDEQYF
CDR3 DNA: TGTGCCAGCTCACCCCGACGGACTAGCGGGACGATCGACGAGCAGTACTTC

J gene: TRBJ2-3
D gene: TRBD2
V gene: TRBV28
clone size: once
CDR3 protein: CASSWGLGKGTQYF
CDR3 DNA: TGTGCCAGCAGTTGGGGACTAGGAAAGGGTACGCAGTATTTT

J gene: TRBJ1-2
D gene: NA
V gene: TRBV29-1
clone size: NA
CDR3 protein: CSVEGTDKNYGYTF
CDR3 DNA: TGCAGCGTTGAGGGCACAGACAAAAACTATGGCTACACCTTC

J gene: TRBJ2-3
D gene: NA
V gene: TRBV7-2
clone size: few
CDR3 protein: CASSLTQGGTDTQYF
CDR3 DNA: TGTGCCAGCAGCTTAACACAGGGTGGCACAGATACGCAGTATTTT

J gene: TRBJ1-1
D gene: NA
V gene: TRBV12-5
clone size: few
CDR3 protein: CASAPGLSGNTEAFF
CDR3 DNA: TGTGCTAGTGCCCCCGGGTTGTCCGGGAACACTGAAGCTTTCTTT

J gene: TRBJ2-5
D gene: TRBD2
V gene: TRBV7-2
clone size: NA
CDR3 protein: CASSPGLAGGEETQYF
CDR3 DNA: TGTGCCAGCAGCCCAGGACTAGCGGGAGGCGAAGAGACCCAGTACTTC

J gene: TRBJ1-5
D gene: TRBD1
V gene: TRBV28
clone size: NA
CDR3 protein: CASSGKQGKRNQPQHF
CDR3 DNA: TGTGCCAGCAGTGGAAAACAGGGGAAGAGGAATCAGCCCCAGCATTTT

J gene: TRBJ1-3
D gene: TRBD1
V gene: TRBV30
clone size: NA
CDR3 protein: CAWSTGASSGNTIYF
CDR3 DNA: TGTGCCTGGAGTACAGGGGCAAGCTCTGGAAACACCATATATTTT

J gene: TRBJ2-1
D gene: NA
V gene: TRBV4-3
clone size: NA
CDR3 protein: CASSQDPGPSSYNEQFF
CDR3 DNA: TGCGCCAGCAGCCAAGACCCGGGGCCGAGCTCCTACAATGAGCAGTTCTTC

J gene: TRBJ1-3
D gene: TRBD1
V gene: TRBV30
clone size: NA
CDR3 protein: CAWSATRQGGSIYF
CDR3 DNA: TGTGCCTGGTCCGCAACCCGACAGGGAGGGAGCATATATTTT

J gene: TRBJ2-6
D gene: NA
V gene: TRBV29-1
clone size: NA
CDR3 protein: CSVEAGPGANVLTF
CDR3 DNA: TGCAGCGTTGAAGCGGGCCCTGGGGCCAACGTCCTGACTTTC

J gene: TRBJ1-3
D gene: NA
V gene: TRBV5-5
clone size: once
CDR3 protein: CASSGDSPLSGNTIYF
CDR3 DNA: TGTGCCAGCAGCGGAGACAGTCCGCTCTCTGGAAACACCATATATTTT

J gene: TRBJ1-5
D gene: NA
V gene: TRBV18
clone size: few
CDR3 protein: CASSPDGSNQPQHF
CDR3 DNA: TGTGCCAGCTCACCGGACGGAAGCAATCAGCCCCAGCATTTT

J gene: TRBJ1-2
D gene: NA
V gene: TRBV11-2
clone size: NA
CDR3 protein: CASSFRNYGYTF
CDR3 DNA: TGTGCCAGCAGCTTCAGAAACTATGGCTACACCTTC

J gene: TRBJ2-7
D gene: TRBD2
V gene: TRBV30
clone size: NA
CDR3 protein: CAWRLAGAYEQYF
CDR3 DNA: TGTGCCTGGAGACTAGCGGGAGCCTACGAGCAGTACTTC

J gene: TRBJ1-1
D gene: TRBD1
V gene: TRBV29-1
clone size: NA
CDR3 protein: CSAKGQGTEAFF
CDR3 DNA: TGCAGCGCGAAGGGACAGGGGACTGAAGCTTTCTTT

J gene: TRBJ2-5
D gene: NA
V gene: TRBV2
clone size: NA
CDR3 protein: CASSVGLVTQYF
CDR3 DNA: TGTGCCAGCAGTGTTGGCCTGGTGACCCAGTACTTC

J gene: TRBJ2-6
D gene: NA
V gene: TRBV7-8
clone size: NA
CDR3 protein: CASSPRTGANVLTF
CDR3 DNA: TGTGCCAGCAGCCCCCGGACTGGGGCCAACGTCCTGACTTTC

J gene: TRBJ1-2
D gene: NA
V gene: TRBV30
clone size: NA
CDR3 protein: CAWNGLGAGYGYTF
CDR3 DNA: TGTGCCTGGAACGGCCTAGGGGCCGGCTATGGCTACACCTTC

J gene: TRBJ1-5
D gene: NA
V gene: TRBV28
clone size: once
CDR3 protein: CASSFIAQPQHF
CDR3 DNA: TGTGCCAGCAGTTTTATTGCTCAGCCCCAGCATTTT

J gene: TRBJ2-5
D gene: NA
V gene: TRBV15
clone size: NA
CDR3 protein: CATSRDSGETQYF
CDR3 DNA: TGTGCCACCAGCAGAGATTCGGGAGAGACCCAGTACTTC

J gene: TRBJ1-3
D gene: NA
V gene: TRBV7-2
clone size: once
CDR3 protein: CASGEGTMGTIYF
CDR3 DNA: TGTGCCAGCGGGGAGGGGACAATGGGCACCATATATTTT

J gene: TRBJ1-2
D gene: TRBD1
V gene: TRBV7-8
clone size: once
CDR3 protein: CASSLRLRETGVLNYGYTF
CDR3 DNA: TGTGCCAGCAGCTTAAGGCTCAGGGAGACAGGGGTTCTTAACTATGGCTACACCTTC

J gene: TRBJ2-7
D gene: TRBD2
V gene: TRBV13
clone size: few
CDR3 protein: CASSLGSGNEQYF
CDR3 DNA: TGTGCCAGCAGCTTAGGTAGCGGGAACGAGCAGTACTTC

J gene: TRBJ1-1
D gene: NA
V gene: TRBV2
clone size: NA
CDR3 protein: CASSENWGGTEAFF
CDR3 DNA: TGTGCCAGCAGTGAAAATTGGGGCGGGACTGAAGCTTTCTTT

J gene: TRBJ1-1
D gene: NA
V gene: TRBV28
clone size: NA
CDR3 protein: CASSLGGNTEAFF
CDR3 DNA: TGTGCCAGCAGTTTAGGGGGGAACACTGAAGCTTTCTTT

J gene: TRBJ2-5
D gene: TRBD2
V gene: TRBV19
clone size: NA
CDR3 protein: CAVHSRTSVQETQYF
CDR3 DNA: TGTGCCGTTCATTCTCGGACTAGCGTGCAGGAGACCCAGTACTTC

J gene: TRBJ2-5
D gene: TRBD2
V gene: TRBV7-9
clone size: once
CDR3 protein: CASSSPTSLETQYF
CDR3 DNA: TGTGCCAGCAGCTCCCCGACTAGCCTGGAGACCCAGTACTTC

J gene: TRBJ2-7
D gene: NA
V gene: TRBV29-1
clone size: NA
CDR3 protein: CSVVVGPYEQYF
CDR3 DNA: TGCAGCGTAGTTGTAGGGCCCTACGAGCAGTACTTC

J gene: TRBJ1-4
D gene: TRBD1
V gene: TRBV19
clone size: NA
CDR3 protein: CASSKQGAGEKLFF
CDR3 DNA: TGTGCCAGTAGTAAACAGGGGGCAGGAGAAAAACTGTTTTTT

J gene: TRBJ1-1
D gene: NA
V gene: TRBV9
clone size: NA
CDR3 protein: CASSVGGITTKAFF
CDR3 DNA: TGTGCCAGCAGCGTAGGAGGGATTACAACTAAAGCTTTCTTT

J gene: TRBJ2-1
D gene: NA
V gene: TRBV11-2
clone size: few
CDR3 protein: CASSLHVRSYNEQFF
CDR3 DNA: TGTGCCAGCAGCTTACACGTTCGCTCCTACAATGAGCAGTTCTTC

J gene: TRBJ2-6
D gene: TRBD2
V gene: TRBV5-6
clone size: NA
CDR3 protein: CASSRGAGANVLTF
CDR3 DNA: TGTGCCAGCAGCCGGGGGGCTGGGGCCAACGTCCTGACTTTC

J gene: TRBJ1-3
D gene: NA
V gene: TRBV6-1
clone size: NA
CDR3 protein: CASSAGPGGNTIYF
CDR3 DNA: TGTGCCAGCAGCGCCGGCCCGGGGGGAAACACCATATATTTT

J gene: TRBJ2-2
D gene: TRBD1
V gene: TRBV11-1
clone size: NA
CDR3 protein: CASSWRTGSTGELFF
CDR3 DNA: TGTGCCAGCAGCTGGAGGACAGGGAGTACCGGGGAGCTGTTTTTT

J gene: TRBJ2-7
D gene: TRBD2
V gene: TRBV13
clone size: NA
CDR3 protein: CASSLGSGNEQYF
CDR3 DNA: TGTGCCAGCAGCTTAGGTAGCGGGAACGAGCAGTACTTC